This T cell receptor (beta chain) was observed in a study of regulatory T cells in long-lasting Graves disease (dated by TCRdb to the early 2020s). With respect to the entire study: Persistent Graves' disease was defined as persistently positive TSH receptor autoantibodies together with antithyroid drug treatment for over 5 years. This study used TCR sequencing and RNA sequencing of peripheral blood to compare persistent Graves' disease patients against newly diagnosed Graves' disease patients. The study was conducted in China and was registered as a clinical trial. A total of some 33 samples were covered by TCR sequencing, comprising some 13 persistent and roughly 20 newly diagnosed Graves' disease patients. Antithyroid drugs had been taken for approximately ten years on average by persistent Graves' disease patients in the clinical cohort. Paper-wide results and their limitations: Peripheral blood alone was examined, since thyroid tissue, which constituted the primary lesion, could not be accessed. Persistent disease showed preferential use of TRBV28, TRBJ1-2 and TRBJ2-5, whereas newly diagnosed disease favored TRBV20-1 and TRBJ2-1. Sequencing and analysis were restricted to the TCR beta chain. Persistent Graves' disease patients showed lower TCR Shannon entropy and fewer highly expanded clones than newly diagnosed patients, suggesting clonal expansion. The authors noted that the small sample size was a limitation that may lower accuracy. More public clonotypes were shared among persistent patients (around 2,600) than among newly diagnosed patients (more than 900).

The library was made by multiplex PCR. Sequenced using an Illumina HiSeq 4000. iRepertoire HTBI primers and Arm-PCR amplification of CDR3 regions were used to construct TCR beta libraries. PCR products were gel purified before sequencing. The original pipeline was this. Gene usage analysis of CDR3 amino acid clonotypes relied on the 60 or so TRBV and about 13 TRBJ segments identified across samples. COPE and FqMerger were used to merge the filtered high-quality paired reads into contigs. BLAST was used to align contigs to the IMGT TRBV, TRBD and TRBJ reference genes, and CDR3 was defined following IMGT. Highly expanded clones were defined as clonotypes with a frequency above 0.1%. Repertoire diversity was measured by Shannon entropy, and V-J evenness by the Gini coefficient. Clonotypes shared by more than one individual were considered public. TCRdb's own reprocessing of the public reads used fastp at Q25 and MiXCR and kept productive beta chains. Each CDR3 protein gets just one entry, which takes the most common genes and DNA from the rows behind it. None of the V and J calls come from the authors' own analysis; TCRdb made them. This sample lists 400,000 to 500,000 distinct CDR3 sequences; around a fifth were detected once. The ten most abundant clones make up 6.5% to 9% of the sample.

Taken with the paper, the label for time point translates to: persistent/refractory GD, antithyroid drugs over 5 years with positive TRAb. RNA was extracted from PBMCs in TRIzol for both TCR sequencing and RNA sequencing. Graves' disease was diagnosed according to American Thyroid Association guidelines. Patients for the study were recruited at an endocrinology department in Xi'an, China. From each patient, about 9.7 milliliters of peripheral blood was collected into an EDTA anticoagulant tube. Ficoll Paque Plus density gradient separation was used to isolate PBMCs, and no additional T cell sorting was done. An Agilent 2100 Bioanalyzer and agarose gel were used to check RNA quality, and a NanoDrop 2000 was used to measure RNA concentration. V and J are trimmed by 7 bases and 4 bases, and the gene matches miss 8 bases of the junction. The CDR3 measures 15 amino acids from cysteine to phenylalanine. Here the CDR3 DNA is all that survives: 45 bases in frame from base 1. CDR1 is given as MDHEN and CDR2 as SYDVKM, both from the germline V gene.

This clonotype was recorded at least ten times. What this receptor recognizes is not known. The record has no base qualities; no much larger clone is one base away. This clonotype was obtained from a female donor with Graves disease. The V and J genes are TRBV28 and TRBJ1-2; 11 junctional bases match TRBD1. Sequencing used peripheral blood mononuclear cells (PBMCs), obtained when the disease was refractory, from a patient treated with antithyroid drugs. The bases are TGTGCCAGCAACCAACCCGGGACAGGGGGCTATGGCTACACCTTC. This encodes CASNQPGTGGYGYTF.